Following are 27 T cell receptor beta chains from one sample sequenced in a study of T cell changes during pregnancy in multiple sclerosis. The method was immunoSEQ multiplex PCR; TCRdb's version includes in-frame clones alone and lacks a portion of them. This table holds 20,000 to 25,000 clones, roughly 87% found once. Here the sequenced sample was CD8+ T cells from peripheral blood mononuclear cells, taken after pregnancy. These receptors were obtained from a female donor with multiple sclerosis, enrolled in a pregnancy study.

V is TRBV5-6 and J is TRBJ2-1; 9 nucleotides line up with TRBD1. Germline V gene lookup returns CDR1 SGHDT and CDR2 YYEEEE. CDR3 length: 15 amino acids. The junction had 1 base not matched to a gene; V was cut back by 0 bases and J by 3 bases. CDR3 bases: TGTGCCAGCAGCTTGGGGGGACAGGGCTACAATGAGCAGTTCTTC. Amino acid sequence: CASSLGGQGYNEQFF.

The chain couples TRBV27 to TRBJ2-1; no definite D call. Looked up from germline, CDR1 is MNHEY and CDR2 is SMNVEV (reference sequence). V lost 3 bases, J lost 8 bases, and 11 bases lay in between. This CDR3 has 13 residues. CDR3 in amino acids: CASSFNPPDEQFF. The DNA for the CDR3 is TGTGCCAGCAGTTTTAACCCTCCGGATGAGCAGTTCTTC.

This chain's CDR3 is CASSSARQGASDTQYF. In DNA, the CDR3 is TGTGCCAGCAGTTCCGCGCGACAGGGGGCCTCAGATACGCAGTATTTT. The chain uses TRBV6-4 and TRBJ2-3; 10 bases map to TRBD1. This CDR3 comprises 16 residues. The germline V gene has CDR1 MRHNA and CDR2 SNTAGT. Germline trimming cut 5 bases from V and 4 bases from J; bases unmatched to any gene: 9.

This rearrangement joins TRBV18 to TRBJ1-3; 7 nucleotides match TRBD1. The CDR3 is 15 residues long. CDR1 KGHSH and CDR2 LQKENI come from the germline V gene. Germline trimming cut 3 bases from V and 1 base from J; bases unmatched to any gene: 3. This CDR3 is CASSPGRGSGNTIYF. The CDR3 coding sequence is TGTGCCAGCTCACCCGGCAGGGGGTCTGGAAACACCATATATTTT.

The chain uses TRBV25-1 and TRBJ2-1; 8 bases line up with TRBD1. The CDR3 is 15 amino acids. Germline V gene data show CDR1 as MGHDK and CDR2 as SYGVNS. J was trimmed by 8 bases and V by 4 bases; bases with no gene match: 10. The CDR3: CASSAPGTGHDEQFF. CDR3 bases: TGTGCCAGCAGTGCCCCCGGGACAGGCCACGATGAGCAGTTCTTC.

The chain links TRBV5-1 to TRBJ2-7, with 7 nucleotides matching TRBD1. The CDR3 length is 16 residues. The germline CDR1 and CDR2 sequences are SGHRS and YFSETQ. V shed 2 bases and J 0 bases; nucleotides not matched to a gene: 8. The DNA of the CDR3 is TGCGCCAGCAGCTTATCCGGGACAGAGTTCTCCTACGAGCAGTACTTC. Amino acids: CASSLSGTEFSYEQYF. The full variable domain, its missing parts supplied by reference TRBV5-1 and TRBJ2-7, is KAGVTQTPRYLIKTRGQQVTLSCSPISGHRSVSWYQQTPGQGLQFLFEYFSETQRNKGNFPGRFSGRQFSNSRSEMNVSTLELGDSALYLCASSLSGTEFSYEQYFGPGTRLTVT.

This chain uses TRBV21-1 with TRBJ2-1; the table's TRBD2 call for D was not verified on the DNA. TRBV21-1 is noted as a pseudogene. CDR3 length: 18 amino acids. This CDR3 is CASSQADLTSGTDNEQFF. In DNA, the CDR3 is TGTGCCAGCAGCCAAGCAGACCTGACTAGCGGGACGGACAATGAGCAGTTCTTC.

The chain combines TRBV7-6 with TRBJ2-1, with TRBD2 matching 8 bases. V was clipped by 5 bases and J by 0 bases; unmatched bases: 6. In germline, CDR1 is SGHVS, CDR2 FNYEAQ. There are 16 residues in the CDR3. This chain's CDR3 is CASSPIAGSSYNEQFF. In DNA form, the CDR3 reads TGTGCCAGCAGCCCGATAGCGGGAAGCTCCTACAATGAGCAGTTCTTC.

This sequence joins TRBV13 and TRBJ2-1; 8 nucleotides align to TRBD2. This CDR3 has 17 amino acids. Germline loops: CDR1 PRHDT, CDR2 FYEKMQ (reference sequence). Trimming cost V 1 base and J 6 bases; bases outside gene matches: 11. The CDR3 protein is CASSLDPGLVLFNEQFF. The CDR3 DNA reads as TGTGCCAGCAGCTTAGACCCGGGACTAGTCTTATTCAATGAGCAGTTCTTC.

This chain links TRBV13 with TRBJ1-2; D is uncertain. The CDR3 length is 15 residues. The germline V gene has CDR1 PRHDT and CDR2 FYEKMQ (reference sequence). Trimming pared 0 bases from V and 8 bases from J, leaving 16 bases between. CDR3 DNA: TGTGCCAGCAGCTTAGGCCCGTTGGGCCTCCGGGGCTACACCTTC. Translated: CASSLGPLGLRGYTF.

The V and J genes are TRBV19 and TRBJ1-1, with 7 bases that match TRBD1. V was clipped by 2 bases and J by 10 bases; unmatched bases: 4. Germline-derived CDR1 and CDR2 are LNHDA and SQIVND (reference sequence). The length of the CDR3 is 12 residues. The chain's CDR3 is CASSIQGVAAFF. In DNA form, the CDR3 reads TGTGCCAGTAGTATACAGGGGGTGGCAGCTTTCTTT.

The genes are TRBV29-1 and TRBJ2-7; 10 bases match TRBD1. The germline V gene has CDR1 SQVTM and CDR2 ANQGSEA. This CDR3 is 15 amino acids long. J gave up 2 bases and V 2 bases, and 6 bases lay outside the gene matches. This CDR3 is CSVETDRGDTYEQYF. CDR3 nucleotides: TGCAGCGTTGAAACGGACAGGGGGGATACCTACGAGCAGTACTTC.

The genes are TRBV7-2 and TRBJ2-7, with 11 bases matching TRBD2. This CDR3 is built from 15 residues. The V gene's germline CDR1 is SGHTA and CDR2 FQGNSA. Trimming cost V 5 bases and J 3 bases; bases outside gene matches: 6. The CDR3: CASSHIAGGGYEQYF. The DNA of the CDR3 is TGTGCCAGCAGCCATATAGCGGGAGGGGGCTACGAGCAGTACTTC.

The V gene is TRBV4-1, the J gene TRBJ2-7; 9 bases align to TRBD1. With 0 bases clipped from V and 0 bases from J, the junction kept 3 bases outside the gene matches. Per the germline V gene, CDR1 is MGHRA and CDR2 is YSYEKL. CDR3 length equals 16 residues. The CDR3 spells CASSQEGTGTSYEQYF. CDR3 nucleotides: TGCGCCAGCAGCCAAGAAGGGACAGGGACCTCCTACGAGCAGTACTTC.

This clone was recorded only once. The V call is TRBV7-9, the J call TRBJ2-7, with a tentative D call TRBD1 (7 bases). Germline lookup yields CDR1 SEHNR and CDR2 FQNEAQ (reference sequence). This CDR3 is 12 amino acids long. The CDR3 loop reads CATQGTSYEQYF. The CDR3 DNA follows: TGTGCTACACAGGGGACTTCCTACGAGCAGTACTTC.

CDR3 region: CASSPEGLFREQYF. CDR3 sequence (DNA): TGTGCCAGCAGTCCCGAGGGCCTATTCCGAGAGCAGTACTTC. The rearrangement uses TRBV6-5 and TRBJ2-7; a possible D gene is TRBD2 (5 bases). Germline CDR1 reads MNHEY; CDR2 reads SVGAGI. CDR3 length: 14 residues. V lost 5 bases and J lost 7, with 18 bases in between.

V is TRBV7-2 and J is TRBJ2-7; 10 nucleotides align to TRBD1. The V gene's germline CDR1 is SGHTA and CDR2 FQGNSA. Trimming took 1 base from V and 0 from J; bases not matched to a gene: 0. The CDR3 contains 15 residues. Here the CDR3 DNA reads TGTGCCAGCAGCTTAGGGGACAGGGGCTCCTACGAGCAGTACTTC. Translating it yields CASSLGDRGSYEQYF.

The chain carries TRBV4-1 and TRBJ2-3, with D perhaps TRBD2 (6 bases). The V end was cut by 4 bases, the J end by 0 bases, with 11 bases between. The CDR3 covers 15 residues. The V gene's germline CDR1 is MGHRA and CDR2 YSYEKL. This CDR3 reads CASSLLTSSTDTQYF. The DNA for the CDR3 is TGCGCCAGCAGCCTTTTAACTAGCAGCACAGATACGCAGTATTTT.

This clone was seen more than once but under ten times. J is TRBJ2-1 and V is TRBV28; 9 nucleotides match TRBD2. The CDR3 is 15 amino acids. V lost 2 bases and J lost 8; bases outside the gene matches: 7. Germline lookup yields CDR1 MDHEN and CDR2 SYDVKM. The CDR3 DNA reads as TGTGCCAGCAGTTTACAAGCGGGAGGATACCATGAGCAGTTCTTC. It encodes CASSLQAGGYHEQFF.

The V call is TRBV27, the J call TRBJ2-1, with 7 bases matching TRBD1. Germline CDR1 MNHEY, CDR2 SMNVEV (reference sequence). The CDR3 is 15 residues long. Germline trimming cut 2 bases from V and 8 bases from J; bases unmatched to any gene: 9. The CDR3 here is CASSLDRESKDEQFF. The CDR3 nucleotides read TGTGCCAGCAGTTTAGACAGGGAATCGAAGGATGAGCAGTTCTTC.

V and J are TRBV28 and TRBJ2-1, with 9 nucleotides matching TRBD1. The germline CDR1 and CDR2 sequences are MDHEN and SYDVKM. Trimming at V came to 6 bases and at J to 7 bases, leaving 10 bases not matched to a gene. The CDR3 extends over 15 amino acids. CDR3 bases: TGTGCCAGCAGGGGAGGGGGACAGGGAGAGAATGAGCAGTTCTTC. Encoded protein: CASRGGGQGENEQFF.

DNA of the CDR3: TGTGCCAGCAGTCCCCCGGGACAAGAGTATCGTGAGCAGTTCTTC. Protein sequence: CASSPPGQEYREQFF. V gene TRBV6-5 combines with J gene TRBJ2-1, with D perhaps TRBD1 (6 bases). Trimming removed 5 bases from V and 9 bases from J, with 20 bases in between. The CDR3 spans 15 residues. The germline CDR1 and CDR2 sequences are MNHEY and SVGAGI.

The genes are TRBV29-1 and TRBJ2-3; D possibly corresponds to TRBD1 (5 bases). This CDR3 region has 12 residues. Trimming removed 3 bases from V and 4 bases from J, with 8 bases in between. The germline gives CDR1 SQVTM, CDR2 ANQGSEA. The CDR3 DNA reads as TGCAGCGTTGACAGGGCCCCAGATACGCAGTATTTT. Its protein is CSVDRAPDTQYF.

CDR3 bases: TGTGCCAGCAGTCCCAGACTAGCCACCTACTACGAGCAGTACTTC. As protein: CASSPRLATYYEQYF. This chain joins TRBV27 and TRBJ2-7, with 7 bases identical to TRBD2. With V trimmed by 5 bases and J by 3 bases, 10 bases remained unmatched. The CDR3 contains 15 residues. From germline, CDR1 is MNHEY and CDR2 SMNVEV (reference sequence).

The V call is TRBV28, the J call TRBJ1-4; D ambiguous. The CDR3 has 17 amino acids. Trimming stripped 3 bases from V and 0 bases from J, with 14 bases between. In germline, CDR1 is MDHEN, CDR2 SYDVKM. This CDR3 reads CASSFLRVGPTNEKLFF. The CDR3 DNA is TGTGCCAGCAGTTTCTTACGGGTCGGTCCAACTAATGAAAAACTGTTTTTT.

This CDR3 reads CASSLGTGYEQYF. The DNA of the CDR3 is TGTGCCAGCAGTTTAGGGACAGGGTACGAGCAGTACTTC. The chain joins TRBV27 to TRBJ2-7; 9 nucleotides agree with TRBD1. Germline-derived CDR1 and CDR2 are MNHEY and SMNVEV (reference sequence). The CDR3 is 13 residues long. Germline trimming cut 2 bases from V and 4 bases from J; bases unmatched to any gene: 0.

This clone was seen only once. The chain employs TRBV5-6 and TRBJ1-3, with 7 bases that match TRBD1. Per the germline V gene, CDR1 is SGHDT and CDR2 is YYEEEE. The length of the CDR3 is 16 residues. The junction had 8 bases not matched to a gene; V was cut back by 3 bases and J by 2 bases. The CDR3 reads CASSSTDRETGNTIYF. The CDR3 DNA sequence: TGTGCCAGCAGCTCAACCGACAGGGAGACTGGAAACACCATATATTTT.